This T cell receptor (beta chain) appears in the sequencing data of a study of CD8 T cells in Susac syndrome. cDNA came from roughly 0.53 to 1 ug RNA primed by random hexamers. With immunoSEQ multiplex PCR, TCR beta CDR3 was amplified across 54 Vbeta and 13 Jbeta. TCRdb ran MiXCR on the immunoSEQ multiplex PCR reads and lists one entry per CDR3 protein. The table shows 150,000 or so distinct CDR3 sequences, with 94% occurring only once. V was pared by 9 bases and J by 2 bases, with 11 bases between. The CDR3 totals 12 residues. CDR1 and CDR2 from the germline V gene are MNHEY and SMNVEV (reference sequence).

This rearrangement joins TRBV27 to TRBJ2-7; TRBD2 is a possible D gene (5 bases). The source material was CD8+ T cells from PBMCs. The source is a human donor with multiple sclerosis. CDR3 sequence reads: CASWGVAYEQYF. The CDR3 bases are TGTGCCAGTTGGGGAGTTGCCTACGAGCAGTACTTC.